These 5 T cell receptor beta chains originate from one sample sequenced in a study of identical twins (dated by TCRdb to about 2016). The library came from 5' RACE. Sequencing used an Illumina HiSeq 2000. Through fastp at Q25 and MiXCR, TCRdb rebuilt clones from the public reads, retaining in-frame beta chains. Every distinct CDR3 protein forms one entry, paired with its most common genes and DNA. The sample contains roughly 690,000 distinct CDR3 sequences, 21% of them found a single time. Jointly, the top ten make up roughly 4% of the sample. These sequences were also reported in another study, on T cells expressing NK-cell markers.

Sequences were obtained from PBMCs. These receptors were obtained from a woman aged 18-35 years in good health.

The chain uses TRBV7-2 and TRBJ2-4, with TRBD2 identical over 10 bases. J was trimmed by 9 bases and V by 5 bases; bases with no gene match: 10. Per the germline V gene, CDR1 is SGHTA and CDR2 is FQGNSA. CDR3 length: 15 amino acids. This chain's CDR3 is CASSVLAGIGGIQYF. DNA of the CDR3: TGTGCCAGCAGCGTACTAGCGGGGATTGGGGGCATTCAGTACTTC.

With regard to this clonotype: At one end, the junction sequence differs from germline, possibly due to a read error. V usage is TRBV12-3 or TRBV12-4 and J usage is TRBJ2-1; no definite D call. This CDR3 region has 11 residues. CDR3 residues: CASSFGNEQSF. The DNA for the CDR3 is TGTGCCAGCAGTTTTGGTAATGAGCAGTCCTTC.

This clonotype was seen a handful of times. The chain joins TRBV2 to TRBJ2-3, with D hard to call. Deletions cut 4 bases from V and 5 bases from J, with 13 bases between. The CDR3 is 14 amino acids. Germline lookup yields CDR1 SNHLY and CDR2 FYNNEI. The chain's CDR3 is CASSVTTPGDTQYF. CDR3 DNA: TGTGCCAGCAGTGTGACGACTCCAGGAGATACGCAGTATTTT.

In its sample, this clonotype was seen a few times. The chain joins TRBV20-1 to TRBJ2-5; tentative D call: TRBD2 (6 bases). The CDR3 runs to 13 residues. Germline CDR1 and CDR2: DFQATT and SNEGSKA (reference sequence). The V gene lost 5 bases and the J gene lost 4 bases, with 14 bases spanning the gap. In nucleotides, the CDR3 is TGCAGTGCTCTCCGGGACGGGGGAGAGACCCAGTACTTC. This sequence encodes CSALRDGGETQYF.

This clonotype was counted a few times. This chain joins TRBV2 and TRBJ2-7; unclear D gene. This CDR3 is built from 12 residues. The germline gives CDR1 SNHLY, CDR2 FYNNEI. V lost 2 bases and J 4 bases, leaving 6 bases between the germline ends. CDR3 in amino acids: CASSEMRYEQYF. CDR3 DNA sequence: TGTGCCAGCAGTGAAATGAGATACGAGCAGTACTTC. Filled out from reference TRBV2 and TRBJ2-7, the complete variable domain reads EPEVTQTPSHQVTQMGQEVILRCVPISNHLYFYWYRQILGQKVEFLVSFYNNEISEKSEIFDDQFSVERPDGSNFTLKIRSTKLEDSAMYFCASSEMRYEQYFGPGTRLTVT.